Below, 30 T cell receptor beta chains from the same sample are listed, as sequenced in a study (dated by TCRdb to the mid-2010s). The method was 5' RACE. Sequencing relied on an Illumina MiSeq. Using fastp at Q25 and MiXCR, TCRdb reprocessed the public reads and kept productive beta chains. Records with the same CDR3 protein are collapsed into one entry carrying the most frequent genes and DNA. A total of some 30,000 distinct CDR3 sequences appear in this sample, roughly 27% of them only once. Approximately 2.2% of the sample goes to the ten largest clones. CD4+CD25+CD127-/low cells were isolated as Tregs. Sequencing input: tumor-infiltrating Tregs sorted from the breast tumor. Receptors originate from a female donor with breast cancer.

By share, this clonotype counts as medium-sized. CDR3 loop: CASSLVPEANTGELFF. In nucleotides, the CDR3 is TGCGCCAGCAGCTTGGTACCGGAAGCCAACACCGGGGAGCTGTTTTTT. The rearrangement links TRBV5-1 to TRBJ2-2; D is unresolved. Per the germline V gene, CDR1 is SGHRS and CDR2 is YFSETQ. The CDR3 length is 16 residues. V gave up 0 bases and J gave up 2 bases, with 11 bases separating them. The entire variable domain, with the rest obtained from reference TRBV5-1 and TRBJ2-2, is as follows: KAGVTQTPRYLIKTRGQQVTLSCSPISGHRSVSWYQQTPGQGLQFLFEYFSETQRNKGNFPGRFSGRQFSNSRSEMNVSTLELGDSALYLCASSLVPEANTGELFFGEGSRLTVL.

The chain couples TRBV29-1 to TRBJ2-1; 11 bases fit TRBD2. Trimming took 8 bases from V and 8 from J; bases not matched to a gene: 8. There are 13 residues in the CDR3. CDR1 is SQVTM and CDR2 is ANQGSEA in the germline V gene. CDR3 protein: CSSRLAGGHEQFF. Written as DNA, the CDR3 is TGCAGCTCCCGGCTAGCGGGAGGACATGAGCAGTTCTTC.

Note on this clonotype: This may stem from a read error, because a much larger clone lies one nucleotide away. The chain has TRBV7-9 and TRBJ1-5; D perhaps matches TRBD1 (6 bases). Germline assignment: CDR1 SEHNR and CDR2 FQNEAQ (reference sequence). The CDR3 contains 15 residues. CDR3 in DNA: TGTGCCAGCAGCTCCAACAGGGAACCGGGTCAGTCCCAGCATTTT. Its translation is CASSSNREPGQSQHF.

This clonotype is deemed medium-sized. The rearrangement links TRBV20-1 to TRBJ2-1, with D perhaps matching TRBD1 (6 bases). The CDR3 extends over 17 amino acids. The ends were cut back, 0 bases at V and 6 bases at J, with 21 bases in the middle. Germline values: CDR1 DFQATT, CDR2 SNEGSKA (reference sequence). CDR3 protein: CSAREGVGTVGGNEQFF. Here the CDR3 DNA reads TGCAGTGCTAGAGAGGGAGTCGGGACCGTAGGGGGCAATGAGCAGTTCTTC.

This clonotype was recorded a few times. One base away lies a much larger clone, so this may be a sequencing read error. The missing conserved phenylalanine or tryptophan at the end of this CDR3 makes a read error likely. J is TRBJ2-3 and V is TRBV20-1; 11 bases line up with TRBD2. Germline V gene sequence: CDR1 DFQATT, CDR2 SNEGSKA (reference sequence). The CDR3 sequence is 16 residues long. After removal of 2 bases from V and 6 bases from J, the junction contained 10 bases not matched to a gene. The DNA for the CDR3 is TGCAGTGCTAGATTCCTTACTAGCGGGAGACCCGATACGCAGTATCTT. As protein: CSARFLTSGRPDTQYL.

This clonotype was observed at least ten times. The rearrangement uses TRBV25-1 and TRBJ2-7; D is perhaps TRBD1 (5 bases). V gave up 3 bases and J gave up 2 bases, with 11 bases separating them. Germline assignment: CDR1 MGHDK and CDR2 SYGVNS. The CDR3 covers 14 residues. CDR3 in DNA: TGTGCCAGCAGTGAGTCAGGGATTGCCTACGAGCAGTACTTC. Amino acid sequence: CASSESGIAYEQYF.

The chain joins TRBV7-3 to TRBJ1-1; possibly TRBD1 for D (5 bases). This CDR3 is built from 16 residues. Trimming cost V 2 bases and J 3 bases, with 16 bases left between them. Germline CDR1 SGHTA, CDR2 FQGTGA. The CDR3 region has the DNA TGTGCCAGCAGCTTAGGGGCGGGGGGGTCCGACACTGAAGCTTTCTTT. Its translation: CASSLGAGGSDTEAFF.

This clonotype was recorded many times. The chain has TRBV6-5 and TRBJ2-1; weak D call: TRBD1 (7 bases). The germline CDR1 and CDR2 sequences are MNHEY and SVGAGI. V lost 7 bases and J 3 bases, leaving 19 bases between the germline ends. The CDR3 runs to 16 residues. DNA for the CDR3: TGTGCCAGCATCCCAGGGGGGAGCGCCCACTACAATGAGCAGTTCTTC. Its protein product is CASIPGGSAHYNEQFF.

Comments on this clonotype: A read error is possible here, since a much larger clone lies one base away. V usage is TRBV20-1 and J usage is TRBJ2-1; no clear D. The CDR3 contains 13 residues. V lost 3 bases, J lost 6 bases, and 12 bases lay in between. Germline V CDR1 and CDR2: DFQATT, SNEGSKA (reference sequence). CDR3 amino acids: CSARPSILNEQFF. The CDR3 DNA sequence: TGCAGTGCTAGGCCCAGCATCCTCAATGAGCAGTTCTTC.

Points on this clonotype: This may stem from a read error, because a much larger clone lies one nucleotide away. The CDR3 spells CTSSLDTQYF. As DNA, the CDR3 is TGTACCAGCAGCTTAGATACGCAGTATTTT. This rearrangement joins TRBV7-9 to TRBJ2-3; D gene unclear. Germline values: CDR1 SEHNR, CDR2 FQNEAQ (reference sequence). There are 10 residues in the CDR3.

This chain joins TRBV6-4 and TRBJ2-1, with TRBD2 matching over 14 bases. Germline V gene sequence: CDR1 MRHNA, CDR2 SNTAGT. The CDR3 is 17 amino acids. Germline trimming cut 0 bases from V and 9 bases from J; bases unmatched to any gene: 7. CDR3 sequence: CASSDSAGLAGEVEQFF. The CDR3, as DNA: TGTGCCAGCAGTGACTCTGCGGGACTAGCGGGAGAAGTTGAGCAGTTCTTC.

This clonotype was observed many times. The genes are TRBV29-1 and TRBJ2-3; D ambiguous. Germline loops: CDR1 SQVTM, CDR2 ANQGSEA. This CDR3 spans 12 amino acids. V lost 4 bases and J lost 7, with 12 bases in between. CDR3 protein: CSVVGLTNTQYF. CDR3 coding DNA: TGCAGCGTTGTAGGTCTCACGAATACGCAGTATTTT.

The table lists this clonotype with a count of one. This may be a read error, as it is one base from a much larger clone. As the CDR3 is not closed by the conserved phenylalanine or tryptophan, this likely results from a read error. The rearrangement joins TRBV5-5 to TRBJ2-3; a weak D match, TRBD1 (5 bases). Trimming removed 4 bases at V and 6 bases at J, with 12 bases between. Per the germline V gene, CDR1 is SGHKS and CDR2 is YYEKEE (reference sequence). This CDR3 has 13 amino acids. The DNA for the CDR3 is TGTGCCAGCAGCCAGCCAGGGATGGATACGCAGTATGTT. Translation: CASSQPGMDTQYV.

This clonotype was observed many times. This chain connects TRBV5-1 to TRBJ2-1, with 7 bases lining up with TRBD2. V was clipped by 0 bases and J by 9 bases; unmatched bases: 12. Germline V gene data show CDR1 as SGHRS and CDR2 as YFSETQ. CDR3 size: 16 residues. CDR3 coding DNA: TGCGCCAGCAGCTTGGATAGACTAGCAGCGATTGGTGAGCAGTTCTTC. Translation gives CASSLDRLAAIGEQFF.

The rearrangement links TRBV27 to TRBJ1-5; 7 bases match TRBD1. V lost 4 bases, J lost 5 bases, and 5 bases stayed unmatched. Germline loops: CDR1 MNHEY, CDR2 SMNVEV (reference sequence). The CDR3 runs to 14 residues. CDR3 DNA sequence: TGTGCCAGCAGTTACAGGGGAGGGGATCAGCCCCAGCATTTT. This gives the protein CASSYRGGDQPQHF.

In DNA form, the CDR3 reads TGTGCCAGCAGGAAACAGGCCACCTACGAGCAGTACTTC. This sequence encodes CASRKQATYEQYF. The rearrangement links TRBV6-5 to TRBJ2-7; perhaps TRBD1 as D (5 bases). This CDR3 contains 13 residues. The germline CDR1 and CDR2 sequences are MNHEY and SVGAGI. Trimming took off 6 bases at V and 2 bases at J, with 11 bases between the two ends.

In its sample, this clonotype was seen many times. The chain recombines TRBV5-1 with TRBJ2-1; 10 bases align to TRBD2. CDR3 length: 15 residues. Germline assignment: CDR1 SGHRS and CDR2 YFSETQ. The V segment lost 1 base and the J segment 6 bases; nucleotides outside the gene matches: 4. CDR3 DNA sequence: TGCGCCAGCAGCTTGAGCGGGAGGGTCCCCAATGAGCAGTTCTTC. It is translated as CASSLSGRVPNEQFF.

This clonotype was seen repeatedly, ten times or more. CDR3 in DNA: TGTGCCAGCAGGCCCCGACAGGGGGTCGGGAATGAGCAGTTCTTC. It is translated as CASRPRQGVGNEQFF. This chain uses TRBV6-2 or TRBV6-3 with TRBJ2-1; 9 nucleotides agree with TRBD1. The CDR3 has 15 residues. Germline V gene data show CDR1 as MNHEY and CDR2 as SVGEGT. J gave up 7 bases and V 6 bases, and 10 bases lay outside the gene matches.

This clonotype has a count of ten or more. The J gene is TRBJ2-5, the V gene TRBV7-9, with TRBD1 matching 8 bases. The J segment lost 2 bases and the V segment lost 7 bases, leaving 9 bases of the junction unmatched. Germline assignment: CDR1 SEHNR and CDR2 FQNEAQ (reference sequence). The CDR3 contains 15 residues. DNA for the CDR3: TGTGCCAGCAACATACAGGGGGGCCGACAAGAGACCCAGTACTTC. As protein: CASNIQGGRQETQYF.

This clonotype was counted once. The genes are TRBV5-1 and TRBJ2-3; D may be TRBD2 (5 bases). Trimming pared 3 bases from V and 5 bases from J, leaving 7 bases between. The germline V gene encodes CDR1 SGHRS and CDR2 YFSETQ. This CDR3 spans 12 amino acids. This chain's CDR3 is CASSSAGDTQYF. For the CDR3, the DNA is TGCGCCAGCAGCTCGGCGGGAGATACGCAGTATTTT.

There are many counts of this clonotype. The chain recombines TRBV29-1 with TRBJ1-2; a possible D gene is TRBD1 (5 bases). The CDR3 runs 12 residues. The ends were cut back, 5 bases at V and 6 bases at J, with 13 bases in the middle. In germline, CDR1 is SQVTM, CDR2 ANQGSEA. The CDR3 loop is CSVWDDQDGYTF. The CDR3 DNA sequence: TGCAGCGTTTGGGACGACCAAGATGGCTACACCTTC.

This rearrangement joins TRBV6-5 to TRBJ2-3; D tentatively fits TRBD1 or TRBD2 (5 bases each). The CDR3 loop spans 16 amino acids. Trimming took 2 bases from V and 1 from J, leaving 13 bases between them. Germline lookup yields CDR1 MNHEY and CDR2 SVGAGI. CDR3 coding DNA: TGTGCCAGCAGTTACGTGGGGGTAGGACGCACAGATACGCAGTATTTT. Its protein product is CASSYVGVGRTDTQYF.

This clonotype was observed a few times. The conserved closing phenylalanine or tryptophan is absent in this CDR3, likely reflecting a read error. As DNA, the CDR3 is TGTGCCAGCAGTGAATCGACAGGGGTCGATGAGCAGTTCTCC. This encodes CASSESTGVDEQFS. The J gene is TRBJ2-1, the V gene TRBV25-1, with TRBD1 matching 8 bases. Trimming at V came to 1 base and at J to 8 bases, leaving 4 bases not matched to a gene. CDR1 and CDR2 (germline): MGHDK, SYGVNS. This CDR3 has 14 amino acids.

The rearrangement links TRBV2 to TRBJ2-5; unclear D gene. Trimming left V 4 bases short and J 4 bases short, with 13 bases between. CDR3 length: 14 amino acids. The germline gives CDR1 SNHLY, CDR2 FYNNEI. As DNA, the CDR3 is TGTGCCAGCAGTGGAAACGCCGGCGGAGAGACCCAGTACTTC. Translated, it gives CASSGNAGGETQYF.

The chain is built from TRBV5-1 and TRBJ1-1; D is perhaps TRBD1 (5 bases). The CDR3 covers 15 residues. Deletions cut 4 bases from V and 2 bases from J, with 15 bases between. The V gene's germline CDR1 is SGHRS and CDR2 YFSETQ. The DNA for the CDR3 is TGCGCCAGCAGCCTTATTGACAGAGTTAACACTGAAGCTTTCTTT. Residues: CASSLIDRVNTEAFF.

This clonotype was detected many times. The chain recombines TRBV29-1 with TRBJ2-3; 8 nucleotides align to TRBD2. Losses at the gene ends were 6 bases for V and 2 bases for J; bases not matched to a gene: 7. This CDR3 is 14 amino acids long. Germline CDR1 and CDR2: SQVTM and ANQGSEA. The CDR3 DNA is TGCAGCGTGTCCGTAGCGGGGCTCACAGATACGCAGTATTTT. This gives the protein CSVSVAGLTDTQYF.

This clonotype has ten or more counts. This chain connects TRBV18 to TRBJ2-7, with 9 nucleotides matching TRBD1. The CDR3 loop spans 14 amino acids. With V trimmed by 1 base and J by 7 bases, 5 bases remained unmatched. CDR1 and CDR2 (germline): KGHSH, LQKENI. The CDR3, as DNA: TGTGCCAGCTCACCACGGGACAGGGAGCGGGAGCAGTACTTC. Translation: CASSPRDREREQYF.

This clonotype was seen more than once but under ten times. The chain recombines TRBV3-1 with TRBJ1-3; 8 nucleotides match TRBD1. CDR1 is LGHDT, CDR2 YNNKEL, per germline (reference sequence). The J segment lost 5 bases and the V segment lost 6 bases, leaving 3 bases of the junction unmatched. The CDR3 sequence is 13 residues long. The CDR3: CASSRTGRNTIYF. The CDR3 DNA reads TGTGCCAGCAGTCGGACAGGGAGAAACACCATATATTTT. The variable domain in full, with the rest retrieved from reference TRBV3-1 and TRBJ1-3, is DTAVSQTPKYLVTQMGNDKSIKCEQNLGHDTMYWYKQDSKKFLKIMFSYNNKELIINETVPNRFSPKSPDKAHLNLHINSLELGDSAVYFCASSRTGRNTIYFGEGSWLTVV.

To note about this clonotype: This may arise from a read error, as a much more abundant clone is one base away. This chain links TRBV20-1 with TRBJ2-1, with 7 nucleotides matching TRBD2. This CDR3 region has 15 residues. Germline V gives CDR1 DFQATT, CDR2 SNEGSKA (reference sequence). As DNA, the CDR3 is TGCAGTGCTAGCTCGGCCTTCGGGGGGAGCAATGAGCGGTTCTTC. As protein: CSASSAFGGSNERFF.

The chain combines TRBV5-1 with TRBJ2-5; 8 bases fit TRBD1. The germline V gene has CDR1 SGHRS and CDR2 YFSETQ. This CDR3 comprises 15 residues. V dropped 0 bases and J dropped 3; count of bases not matched to a gene: 4. The CDR3 is CASSLVTGVKETQYF. The CDR3 DNA follows: TGCGCCAGCAGCTTGGTGACAGGGGTAAAAGAGACCCAGTACTTC.